The 5 T cell receptor beta chains below all came from one sample that was sequenced in a study of CD4+ T cells in melanoma (dated by TCRdb to the early 2020s). The library was generated by the immunoSEQ multiplex PCR assay. As stored in TCRdb, this immuneACCESS dataset retains in-frame rearrangements with V and J assigned. A fraction of the clones does not appear; measured against another copy, unresolved V genes explain less than half of the discrepancy, and the remainder lacks a known reason. The sample contains 110,000 to 150,000 clones, approximately 91% of them found a single time. The ten largest clones add up to more than 1.5% of the sample. The origin of the receptors is a human donor with melanoma.

The chain uses TRBV30 and TRBJ1-6, with D uncertain. Trimming pared 3 bases from V and 14 bases from J, leaving 17 bases between. The CDR3 is 13 residues long. CDR1 and CDR2 (germline): GTSNPN, SVGIG (reference sequence). The chain's CDR3 is CAWRGNPANSLHF. The CDR3 nucleotides read TGTGCCTGGAGGGGGAACCCGGCGAATTCCCTCCACTTT.

V gene TRBV6-5 combines with J gene TRBJ1-1; the D is unclear. CDR1 and CDR2 (germline): MNHEY, SVGAGI. The CDR3 length is 11 residues. Trimming pared 0 bases from V and 12 bases from J, leaving 8 bases between. CDR3: CASSYSGRTFF. The CDR3 region has the DNA TGTGCCAGCAGTTACTCAGGGAGGACTTTCTTT.

The chain uses TRBV4-1 and TRBJ2-3, with 7 bases matching TRBD2. V trimming: 8 bases; J trimming: 11 bases; junction bases outside the gene matches: 13. The length of the CDR3 is 13 residues. Germline CDR1 and CDR2: MGHRA and YSYEKL. As DNA, the CDR3 is TGCGCCAGCCGATCGACTAGCAAGATAGAGCAGTATTTT. Protein sequence: CASRSTSKIEQYF.

V and J are TRBV5-4 and TRBJ1-2, with 7 positions matching TRBD1. Trimming removed 2 bases from V and 0 bases from J; junction bases left unmatched: 4. The CDR3 extends over 15 amino acids. Germline CDR1 is SGHNT and CDR2 is YYREEE (reference sequence). In nucleotides, the CDR3 is TGTGCCAGCAGCTTAGGGGACAGAGCTAACTATGGCTACACCTTC. Translating it yields CASSLGDRANYGYTF.

This clone was picked up one time. This chain links TRBV30 with TRBJ2-7, with D unresolved. The V and J ends lost 1 base and 4 bases respectively, with 8 bases between them. The CDR3 is made up of 12 amino acids. Germline lookup yields CDR1 GTSNPN and CDR2 SVGIG (reference sequence). The CDR3 bases are TGTGCCTGGAGTGCCGTATTTTACGAGCAGTACTTC. It translates to CAWSAVFYEQYF.